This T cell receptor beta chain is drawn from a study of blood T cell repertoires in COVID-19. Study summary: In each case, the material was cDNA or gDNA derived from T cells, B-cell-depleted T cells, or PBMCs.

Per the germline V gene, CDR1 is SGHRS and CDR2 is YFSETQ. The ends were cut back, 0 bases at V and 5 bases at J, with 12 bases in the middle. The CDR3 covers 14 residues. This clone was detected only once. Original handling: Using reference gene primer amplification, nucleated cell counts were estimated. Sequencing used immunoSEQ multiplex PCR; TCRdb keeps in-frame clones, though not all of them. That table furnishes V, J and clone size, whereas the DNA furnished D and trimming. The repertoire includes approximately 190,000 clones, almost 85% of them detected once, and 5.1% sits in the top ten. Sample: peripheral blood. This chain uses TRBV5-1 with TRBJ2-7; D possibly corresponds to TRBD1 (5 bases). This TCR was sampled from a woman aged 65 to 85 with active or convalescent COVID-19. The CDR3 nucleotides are TGCGCCAGCAGCTTGGGAAGCAGGGCCCACGAGCAGTACTTC. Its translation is CASSLGSRAHEQYF.